Listed below are T cell receptor beta chains from one sample, sequenced in a study of blood T cell repertoires in COVID-19. Sequencing used immunoSEQ multiplex PCR; TCRdb keeps in-frame clones, though not all of them. The sample has approximately 200,000 clones, 75% to 90% seen once. The sequenced sample was peripheral blood. The receptors originated from a man between 25 and 39 years old with acute or convalescent COVID-19. The CDR3 runs from the conserved cysteine through the conserved F or W. Each record gives: J gene, clone size, D gene, V gene, CDR3 DNA, CDR3 protein. The D gene is left open where the match is weak. Size is stated for part of the rows, as once, few or many counts, or as a class when the clone is expanded.

j_call: TRBJ2-2; clone_size: NA; d_call: TRBD1; v_call: TRBV9; cdr3_nt: TGTGCCAGCAGCGGGGGACAGGGCTTGAACACCGGGGAGCTGTTTTTT; cdr3_aa: CASSGGQGLNTGELFF
j_call: TRBJ2-7; clone_size: NA; d_call: NA; v_call: TRBV18; cdr3_nt: TGTGCCAGCTCACAAAACTCCGAGCAGTACTTC; cdr3_aa: CASSQNSEQYF
j_call: TRBJ2-5; clone_size: once; d_call: TRBD2; v_call: TRBV30; cdr3_nt: TGTGCCTACATAGCGGGAGGGGGGGAGACCCAGTACTTC; cdr3_aa: CAYIAGGGETQYF
j_call: TRBJ1-2; clone_size: NA; d_call: TRBD1; v_call: TRBV12-5; cdr3_nt: TGTGCTAGTGGTACCAACAGGGGCGGGATATATGGCTACACCTTC; cdr3_aa: CASGTNRGGIYGYTF
j_call: TRBJ2-7; clone_size: NA; d_call: TRBD2; v_call: TRBV30; cdr3_nt: TGTGCCTGGAATCGGCGGGGGGGATCCTACGAGCAGTACTTC; cdr3_aa: CAWNRRGGSYEQYF
j_call: TRBJ1-2; clone_size: NA; d_call: NA; v_call: TRBV6-5; cdr3_nt: TGTGCCAGCAGGGACCAGGGAGGGGCTAACTATGGCTACACCTTC; cdr3_aa: CASRDQGGANYGYTF
j_call: TRBJ1-6; clone_size: NA; d_call: NA; v_call: TRBV10-3; cdr3_nt: TGTGCCACCTCGGTCGGGGTCCCACTTTGGTCACCCCTCCACTTT; cdr3_aa: CATSVGVPLWSPLHF
j_call: TRBJ2-2; clone_size: NA; d_call: NA; v_call: TRBV6-1; cdr3_nt: TGTGCCAGCAGTGAGAGGGTAGCCGGGGAGCTGTTTTTT; cdr3_aa: CASSERVAGELFF
j_call: TRBJ1-6; clone_size: NA; d_call: TRBD1; v_call: TRBV19; cdr3_nt: TGTGCCAGTAGTTTATTAGGACAGGGGTTTTCACCCCTCCACTTT; cdr3_aa: CASSLLGQGFSPLHF
j_call: TRBJ1-2; clone_size: few; d_call: NA; v_call: TRBV5-1; cdr3_nt: TGCGCCAGCAGCTTAGGGGAGGCCTATGGCTACACCTTC; cdr3_aa: CASSLGEAYGYTF